Below, one T cell receptor (beta chain) is given with its context. This clonotype was seen at least ten times. Its target antigen remains unknown. It has no much larger one-base neighbor in the sample; base qualities were not kept. What the time point label conveys for this sample: newly diagnosed GD, antithyroid drugs for less than 3 months. For both TCR sequencing and RNA sequencing, RNA was extracted from PBMCs using TRIzol. The diagnosis of Graves' disease followed American Thyroid Association guidelines. Patients were recruited from an endocrinology department in Xi'an, China. From each patient, approximately 10 milliliters of peripheral blood was collected into an EDTA anticoagulant tube. Ficoll Paque Plus density gradient separation was used to isolate PBMCs, and no further T cell sorting was done. An Agilent 2100 Bioanalyzer and agarose gel were used to assess RNA quality, and a NanoDrop 2000 was used to measure RNA concentration.

This entry is derived from a study of regulatory T cells in long-lasting Graves disease (dated by TCRdb to 2020 to 2022). At the level of the whole study: Newly diagnosed Graves' disease patients had taken antithyroid drugs for less than 3 months. The study took place in China and was registered as a clinical trial. Persistent Graves' disease patients were compared with newly diagnosed Graves' disease patients by peripheral blood TCR sequencing and RNA sequencing. TCR sequencing covered some 13 persistent and around 20 newly diagnosed Graves' disease patients, some 35 samples in total. General findings and caveats noted by the study authors: As a limitation, the authors acknowledged that the small sample size may reduce accuracy. Only the TCR beta chain was sequenced and analyzed. The study examined only peripheral blood because the primary lesion, thyroid tissue, could not be accessed. Persistent patients shared more public clonotypes among themselves (2,741) than newly diagnosed patients did (roughly 910). Compared with newly diagnosed patients, persistent Graves' disease patients had lower TCR Shannon entropy and fewer highly expanded clones, which suggests clonal expansion. Preferential use of TRBV28, TRBJ1-2 and TRBJ2-5 was observed in persistent disease, whereas TRBV20-1 and TRBJ2-1 were favored in newly diagnosed disease.

Receptor libraries were prepared by multiplex PCR. TCRdb lists the instrument as Illumina HiSeq 4000. TCR beta libraries were built with iRepertoire HTBI primers and Arm-PCR amplification of CDR3 regions. PCR products were gel purified before sequencing. On the study's bioinformatics: Across samples, some 62 TRBV and 15 or so TRBJ segments were identified and used for gene usage analysis of CDR3 amino acid clonotypes. COPE and FqMerger were used to merge filtered high-quality paired reads into contigs. BLAST was used to align contigs to IMGT TRBV, TRBD and TRBJ reference genes, with CDR3 defined following IMGT. Highly expanded clones were defined as clonotypes with a frequency above 0.1%. Shannon entropy was used to measure repertoire diversity, and the Gini coefficient was used to measure V-J evenness. A clonotype found in more than one individual was treated as public. The raw public reads went through TCRdb reprocessing: fastp at Q25, MiXCR clone calling, in-frame beta chains kept. Entries that share a CDR3 protein sequence are merged under the most common genes and DNA. It is TCRdb's table, rather than the study itself, that gives the V and J calls and clone size. The sample includes under 300,000 distinct CDR3 sequences, with around 19% observed a single time. The ten largest account for around 15% of the sample.

The CDR3 spans 13 residues, from the cysteine through the phenylalanine. The sequence is cut down to CDR3 DNA, 39 bases in frame from base 1. Between the V and J ends, shortened by 5 bases and 10 bases respectively, the junction contains 17 bases. CDR1 LNHDA and CDR2 SQIVND are derived from the germline V gene (reference sequence). The data were also submitted as part of a second study, on T cells in Graves' hyperthyroidism and ophthalmopathy. That second publication adds: Stable Graves' hyperthyroidism was defined as no progression to ophthalmopathy during 18 months of follow-up. Hyperthyroidism patients were newly diagnosed, had a disease duration of under 2 months, and were aged 18 to 65 years. Patients with uncontrolled infections, other autoimmune diseases, pregnancy or lactation were excluded. Clinical symptoms, serum thyroxine and TRAb, thyroid ultrasound, and orbital computed tomography formed the basis for the diagnoses. The first round of RT-PCR for the TCR CDR3 was performed with the HTBI primer set and the Qiagen OneStep RT-PCR kit. Blood samples also contained most of the expanded thyroid clonotypes (frequency above 0.001), which suggests that blood repertoires may reflect thyroid immune responses. A model built on a 13 V-J signature distinguished ophthalmopathy from stable hyperthyroidism, reaching around 88% sensitivity and about 81% specificity in cross-validation and 80%/75% in testing. During validation, the model predicted progression to ophthalmopathy a median of around six months ahead of onset, with almost 71% sensitivity and about 72% specificity. A discovery cohort of about a hundred patients, roughly 43 with Graves' ophthalmopathy and about 58 with stable Graves' hyperthyroidism, was used to find distinguishing TCR V-J signatures. Whether ophthalmopathy could be predicted prospectively was tested in an independent validation cohort made up of fewer than 20 hyperthyroidism patients plus 17 patients who later progressed to ophthalmopathy. The roughly 91 discovery patients were randomly divided into training and test sets at a 7:3 ratio. In about 6 Graves' hyperthyroidism patients, the study also compared T-cell repertoires from thyroid tissue with T-cell repertoires from blood. After blood sampling, hyperthyroidism patients were treated with methimazole at a starting dose of 30 mg daily, and ophthalmopathy patients were treated with high-dose intravenous methylprednisolone. A second multiplex PCR round built the libraries, followed by size selection and purification. Paired-end sequencing of the libraries was performed with 100 bp reads on an Illumina HiSeq2000. Raw data were processed with SOAPnuke, discarding reads with adapters, uncalled bases, mean Phred below 15, or no exact constant-primer or identifier match. High-quality paired reads were merged using COPE v1.2.5, and each unique nucleotide sequence was defined as a clonotype. MiTCR v1.1 was used to align the clonotypes against IMGT TRBV, TRBD and TRBJ reference segments. The analysis was restricted to V-J combinations with a frequency above 0.0001, which together covered around 99% of the repertoires. The TCS score was defined as the ratio of F50 (clonal expansion) to E x V (chaos), calculated using BLOSUM62-based TCRdist between CDR3 peptides within each V-J. Welch's t-statistics and random forest reduced fewer than 550 V-J features to roughly 13, which were used in a naive Bayes classifier (R e1071). No statistical method was used to set the sample size in advance, and investigators knew the group allocation. The paper describes TCR Vbeta CDR3 sequencing of 135 peripheral blood samples, made up of about 41 ophthalmopathy patients, 70 to 80 hyperthyroidism patients and roughly 17 progressor patients.

The clonotype was recovered from a woman under 40 with Graves disease. Donor details come from another sample of the same person, matched by shared clones. This receptor chain uses TRBV19 and TRBJ1-1; TRBD1 might be the D gene, on 5 matching bases. Source: peripheral blood mononuclear cells (PBMCs), taken at new diagnosis, from a patient treated with antithyroid drugs. CDR3 loop: CASSERGLHGAFF. The nucleotide sequence is TGTGCCAGTAGTGAGCGGGGCCTCCACGGAGCTTTCTTT.